This T cell receptor (beta chain) derives from a study of blood T cell repertoires in COVID-19. In the authors' methods: Amplifying reference gene primers gave estimates of nucleated cell counts. Data came from immunoSEQ multiplex PCR; TCRdb stores just in-frame clones and leaves some out. D and trimming come from the DNA, and the V and J calls and clone size come from that table. The sample shows 350,000 to 550,000 clones, roughly 87% of them seen only once. Participants' own reports of clinical history determined their cohort assignment. V was clipped by 3 bases and J by 3 bases, with 6 bases between them. The germline CDR1 and CDR2 sequences are KGHSH and LQKENI. This CDR3 has 12 amino acids.

The rearrangement links TRBV18 to TRBJ2-7; D possibly corresponds to TRBD1 (5 bases). This TCR was recovered from a woman aged 18-29 years with acute COVID-19. The sample comprised PBMCs or T cells enriched from blood (not recorded which). The CDR3 sequence: CASSPDSYEQYF. The DNA of the CDR3 is TGTGCCAGCTCACCCGACAGCTACGAGCAGTACTTC.